The T cell receptor beta chain described here comes from a study of cytomegalovirus exposure and HLA in healthy donors. Whole-study results and caveats: The majority of TCR sequences were rare, yet some public TCRs appeared in many donors. Sequencing likely generated an artifact that appeared as a cluster of highly shared sequence variants. Roughly uniform sequencing depth across donors was assumed, possibly incorrectly.

Concerning this clone: The target antigen is unknown.

This CDR3 spans 17 amino acids. The PCR ran on 60 Vbeta and 13 Jbeta primers. Sequencing was performed with immunoSEQ multiplex PCR; in TCRdb, only in-frame clones are kept and a portion is missing. The repertoire consists of about 130,000 clones, with roughly 79% occurring once and the leading ten covering roughly 3%. Sample: PBMCs. The chain links TRBV21-1 to TRBJ1-1. TRBV21-1 is a documented pseudogene. This TCR was sampled from a man aged 30 to 39 in good health and CMV-seronegative. This chain's CDR3 is CASTGGLGVHMNTEAFF. In nucleotides, the CDR3 is TGTGCCAGCACCGGGGGGTTGGGTGTCCACATGAACACTGAAGCTTTCTTT.